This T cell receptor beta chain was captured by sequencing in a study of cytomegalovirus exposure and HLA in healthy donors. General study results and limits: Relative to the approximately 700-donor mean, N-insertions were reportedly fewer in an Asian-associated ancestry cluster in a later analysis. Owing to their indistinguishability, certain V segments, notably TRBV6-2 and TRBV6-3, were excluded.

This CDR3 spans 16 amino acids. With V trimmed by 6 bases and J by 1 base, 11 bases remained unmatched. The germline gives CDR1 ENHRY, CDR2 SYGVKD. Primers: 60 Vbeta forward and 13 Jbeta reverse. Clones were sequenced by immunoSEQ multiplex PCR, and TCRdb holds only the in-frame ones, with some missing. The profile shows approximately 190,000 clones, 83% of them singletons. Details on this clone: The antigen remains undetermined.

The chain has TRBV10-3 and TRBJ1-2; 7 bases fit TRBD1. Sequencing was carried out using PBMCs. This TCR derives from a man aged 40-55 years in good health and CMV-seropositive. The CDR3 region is CAISVYGTEDNYGYTF. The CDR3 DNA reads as TGTGCCATCAGCGTATATGGGACAGAAGATAACTATGGCTACACCTTC.